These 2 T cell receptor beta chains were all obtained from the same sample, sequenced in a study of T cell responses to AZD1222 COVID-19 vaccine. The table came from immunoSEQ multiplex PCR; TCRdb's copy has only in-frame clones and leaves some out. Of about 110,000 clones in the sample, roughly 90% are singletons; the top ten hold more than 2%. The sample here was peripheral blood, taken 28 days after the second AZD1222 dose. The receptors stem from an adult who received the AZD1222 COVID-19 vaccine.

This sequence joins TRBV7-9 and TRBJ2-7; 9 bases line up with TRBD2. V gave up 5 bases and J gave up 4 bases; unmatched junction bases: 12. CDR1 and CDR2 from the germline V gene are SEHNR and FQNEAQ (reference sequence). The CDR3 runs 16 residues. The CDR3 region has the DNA TGTGCCAGCAGCGATAAAACGGGACTAGCCCTATACGAGCAGTACTTC. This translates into CASSDKTGLALYEQYF.

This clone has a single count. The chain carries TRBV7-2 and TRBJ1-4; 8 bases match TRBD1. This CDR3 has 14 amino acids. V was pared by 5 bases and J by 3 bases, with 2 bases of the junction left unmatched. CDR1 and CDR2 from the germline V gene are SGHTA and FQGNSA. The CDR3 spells CASSDRGANEKLFF. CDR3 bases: TGTGCCAGCAGCGACAGGGGAGCTAATGAAAAACTGTTTTTT.